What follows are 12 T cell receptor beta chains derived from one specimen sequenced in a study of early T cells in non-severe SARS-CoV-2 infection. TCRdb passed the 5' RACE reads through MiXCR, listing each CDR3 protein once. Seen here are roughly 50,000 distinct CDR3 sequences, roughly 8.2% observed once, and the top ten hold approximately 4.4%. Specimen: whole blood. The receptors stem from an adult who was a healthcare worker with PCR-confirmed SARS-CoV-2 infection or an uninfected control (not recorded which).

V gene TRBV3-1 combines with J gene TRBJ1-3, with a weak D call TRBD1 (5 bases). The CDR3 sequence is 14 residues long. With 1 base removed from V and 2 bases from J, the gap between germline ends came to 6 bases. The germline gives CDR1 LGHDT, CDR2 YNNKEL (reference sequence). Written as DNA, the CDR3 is TGTGCCAGCAGCCAAGCAGGGCCTGGAAACACCATATATTTT. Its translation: CASSQAGPGNTIYF.

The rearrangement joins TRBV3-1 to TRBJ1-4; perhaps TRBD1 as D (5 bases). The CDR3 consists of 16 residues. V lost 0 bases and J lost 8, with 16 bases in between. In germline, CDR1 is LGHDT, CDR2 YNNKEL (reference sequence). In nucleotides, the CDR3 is TGTGCCAGCAGCCAAGATTATGGGCAGGGTTACGAAAAACTGTTTTTT. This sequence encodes CASSQDYGQGYEKLFF. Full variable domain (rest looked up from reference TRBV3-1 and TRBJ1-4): DTAVSQTPKYLVTQMGNDKSIKCEQNLGHDTMYWYKQDSKKFLKIMFSYNNKELIINETVPNRFSPKSPDKAHLNLHINSLELGDSAVYFCASSQDYGQGYEKLFFGSGTQLSVL.

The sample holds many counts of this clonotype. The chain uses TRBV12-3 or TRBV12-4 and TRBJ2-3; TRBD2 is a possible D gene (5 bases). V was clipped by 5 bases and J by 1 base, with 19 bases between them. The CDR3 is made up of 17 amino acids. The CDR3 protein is CASSTPRGSARTDTQYF. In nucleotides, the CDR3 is TGTGCCAGCAGTACCCCCAGAGGTAGCGCCCGCACAGATACGCAGTATTTT.

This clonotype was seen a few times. CDR3 nucleotide sequence: TGTGCCAGCAGCCAAGACGAGTACGGAAAGTTAGCGCAGTATTTT. Translation gives CASSQDEYGKLAQYF. The chain employs TRBV3-1 and TRBJ2-3; no reliable D call. From germline, CDR1 is LGHDT and CDR2 YNNKEL (reference sequence). Trimming shortened V by 0 bases and J by 10 bases, and 17 bases separated the two germline ends. The CDR3 extends over 15 amino acids.

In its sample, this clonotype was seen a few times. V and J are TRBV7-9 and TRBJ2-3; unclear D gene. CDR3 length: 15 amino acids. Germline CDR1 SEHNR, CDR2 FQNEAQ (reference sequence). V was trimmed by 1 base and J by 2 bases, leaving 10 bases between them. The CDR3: CASSLEAINTDTQYF. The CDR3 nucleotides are TGTGCCAGCAGCTTAGAGGCCATAAACACAGATACGCAGTATTTT.

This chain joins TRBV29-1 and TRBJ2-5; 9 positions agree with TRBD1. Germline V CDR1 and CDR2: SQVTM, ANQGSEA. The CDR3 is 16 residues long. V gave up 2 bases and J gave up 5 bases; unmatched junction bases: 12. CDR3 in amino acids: CSVERGQGIRRETQYF. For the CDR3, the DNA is TGCAGCGTTGAAAGGGGACAGGGAATTAGGAGGGAGACCCAGTACTTC.

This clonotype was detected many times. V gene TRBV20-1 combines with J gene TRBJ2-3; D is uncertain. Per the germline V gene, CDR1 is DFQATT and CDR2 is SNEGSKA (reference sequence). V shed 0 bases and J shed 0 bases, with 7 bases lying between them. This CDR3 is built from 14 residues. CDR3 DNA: TGCAGTGCTAGAGACAGTTCCAGCACAGATACGCAGTATTTT. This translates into CSARDSSSTDTQYF.

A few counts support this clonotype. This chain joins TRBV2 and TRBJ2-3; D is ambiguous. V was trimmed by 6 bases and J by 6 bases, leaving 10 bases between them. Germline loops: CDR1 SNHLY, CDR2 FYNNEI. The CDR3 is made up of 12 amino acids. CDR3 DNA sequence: TGTGCCAGCAGCGGCCCCGAGGATACGCAGTATTTT. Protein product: CASSGPEDTQYF.

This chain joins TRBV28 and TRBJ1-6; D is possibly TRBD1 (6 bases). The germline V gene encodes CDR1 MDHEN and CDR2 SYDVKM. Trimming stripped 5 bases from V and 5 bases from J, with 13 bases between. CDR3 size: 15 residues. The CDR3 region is CASSPPTGNNSPLHF. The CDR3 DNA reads TGTGCCAGCAGTCCCCCGACAGGAAATAATTCACCCCTCCACTTT. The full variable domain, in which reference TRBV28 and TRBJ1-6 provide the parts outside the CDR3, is DVKVTQSSRYLVKRTGEKVFLECVQDMDHENMFWYRQDPGLGLRLIYFSYDVKMKEKGDIPEGYSVSREKKERFSLILESASTNQTSMYLCASSPPTGNNSPLHFGNGTRLTVT.

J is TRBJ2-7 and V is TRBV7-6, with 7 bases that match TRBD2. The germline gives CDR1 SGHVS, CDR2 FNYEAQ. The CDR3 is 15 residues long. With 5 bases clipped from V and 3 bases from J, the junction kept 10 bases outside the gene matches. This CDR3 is CASSPEAGVIYEQYF. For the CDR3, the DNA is TGTGCCAGCAGCCCGGAGGCGGGGGTGATCTACGAGCAGTACTTC.

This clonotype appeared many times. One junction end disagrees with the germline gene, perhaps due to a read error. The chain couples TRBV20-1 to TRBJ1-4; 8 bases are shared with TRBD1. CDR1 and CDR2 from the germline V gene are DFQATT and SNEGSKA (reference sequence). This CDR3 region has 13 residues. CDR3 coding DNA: TGCAGTGCTTCCCCAGGGGGCGGGGAAAAACTGCTTTTT. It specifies CSASPGGGEKLLF.

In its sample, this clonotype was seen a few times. DNA for the CDR3: TGTGCCAGCAGTTCGATAGCGGGGGCCGGCTACGAGCAGTACTTC. Translation gives CASSSIAGAGYEQYF. The genes are TRBV27 and TRBJ2-7; 9 positions match TRBD2. The CDR3 totals 15 residues. Looked up from germline, CDR1 is MNHEY and CDR2 is SMNVEV (reference sequence). Trimming took 4 bases from V and 3 from J; bases not matched to a gene: 7.